One and the same sample provided the 18 T cell receptor beta chains below, sequenced in a study of a mutant IDH1 vaccine in newly diagnosed glioma. The assay was immunoSEQ multiplex PCR, and TCRdb's table has in-frame clones only and misses some. The sample records tens of thousands of clones, about two thirds being singletons. No antigen is known for these receptors. Described time point: week 47, end of study. It was 300 ug of mutant IDH1 20-mer peptide that made up each vaccine dose, given with topical imiquimod. The sample was peripheral blood mononuclear cells (PBMCs), taken from a glioma patient whose treatment included an IDH1 peptide vaccine. These receptors were collected from a man between 40 and 49 years old with glioma. Some clones in this sample may be carry-over from other donors' samples.

This clone occurred once. The chain combines TRBV2 with TRBJ1-1; no definite D call. This CDR3 comprises 16 residues. Trimming cost V 0 bases and J 0 bases, with 11 bases left between them. The germline V gene has CDR1 SNHLY and CDR2 FYNNEI. CDR3 protein: CASSEAVGVLNTEAFF. CDR3 DNA sequence: TGTGCCAGCAGTGAAGCGGTTGGGGTATTGAACACTGAAGCTTTCTTT.

This clone was seen more than once but under ten times. This sequence joins TRBV29-1 and TRBJ2-2; perhaps TRBD2 as D (6 bases). Germline V gene lookup returns CDR1 SQVTM and CDR2 ANQGSEA. The CDR3 covers 13 residues. V was clipped by 6 bases and J by 4 bases, with 12 bases between them. As DNA, the CDR3 is TGCAGCGTGCGGGGAAGAGGCACCGGGGAGCTGTTTTTT. Translating gives CSVRGRGTGELFF.

The V call is TRBV6-5, the J call TRBJ2-2; weak D call: TRBD2 (5 bases). This CDR3 spans 15 amino acids. Trimming removed 7 bases at V and 0 bases at J, with 12 bases between. Per the germline V gene, CDR1 is MNHEY and CDR2 is SVGAGI. The CDR3 coding sequence is TGTGCCAGCACGCCGAGGACTCCGAACACCGGGGAGCTGTTTTTT. Its protein is CASTPRTPNTGELFF.

The CDR3 nucleotides are TGTGCCAACCACAGGGTCCGGGGCGATCAGCAGTTCTTC. It specifies CANHRVRGDQQFF. The chain carries TRBV13 and TRBJ2-1; maybe TRBD1 (6 bases). The CDR3 is 13 amino acids. V shed 10 bases and J shed 11 bases, with 21 bases lying between them. From germline, CDR1 is PRHDT and CDR2 FYEKMQ (reference sequence).

The chain joins TRBV19 to TRBJ1-4; no clear D. Deletions cut 5 bases from V and 0 bases from J, with 16 bases between. The CDR3 extends over 17 amino acids. From germline, CDR1 is LNHDA and CDR2 SQIVND (reference sequence). The CDR3 here is CASSPPREQATNEKLFF. The DNA for the CDR3 is TGTGCCAGTAGTCCCCCCCGGGAGCAGGCAACTAATGAAAAACTGTTTTTT.

The chain uses TRBV29-1 and TRBJ1-5, with D tentatively TRBD1 (5 bases). CDR3 length equals 13 residues. Germline loops: CDR1 SQVTM, CDR2 ANQGSEA. Trimming took off 4 bases at V and 3 bases at J, with 10 bases between the two ends. This CDR3 reads CSVAGSPNQPQHF. CDR3 bases: TGCAGCGTTGCAGGGAGCCCCAATCAGCCCCAGCATTTT. Drawing the rest from reference TRBV29-1 and TRBJ1-5, the complete variable domain is SAVISQKPSRDICQRGTSLTIQCQVDSQVTMMFWYRQQPGQSLTLIATANQGSEATYESGFVIDKFPISRPNLTFSTLTVSNMSPEDSSIYLCSVAGSPNQPQHFGDGTRLSIL.

This clone came up a few times. V usage is TRBV7-9 and J usage is TRBJ1-1; D might be TRBD1 (6 bases). The V and J ends lost 1 base and 4 bases respectively, with 13 bases between them. Germline V gives CDR1 SEHNR, CDR2 FQNEAQ (reference sequence). The CDR3 is 15 residues long. The CDR3 region is CASSLEGGLGTEAFF. The CDR3 nucleotides are TGTGCCAGCAGCTTAGAGGGGGGGCTGGGCACTGAAGCTTTCTTT. Full variable domain (outside the CDR3, taken from reference TRBV7-9 and TRBJ1-1): DTGVSQNPRHKITKRGQNVTFRCDPISEHNRLYWYRQTLGQGPEFLTYFQNEAQLEKSRLLSDRFSAERPKGSFSTLEIQRTEQGDSAMYLCASSLEGGLGTEAFFGQGTRLTVV.

This clone was picked up a small number of times. The chain has TRBV2 and TRBJ1-5; TRBD1 is a possible D gene (6 bases). From germline, CDR1 is SNHLY and CDR2 FYNNEI. The CDR3 is 13 amino acids. V was trimmed by 7 bases and J by 7 bases, leaving 14 bases between them. This chain's CDR3 is CASTAGVRQPQHF. In DNA, the CDR3 is TGTGCCAGCACGGCAGGGGTCCGCCAGCCCCAGCATTTT. Based on the CDR3 plus reference TRBV2 and TRBJ1-5, the full variable domain is EPEVTQTPSHQVTQMGQEVILRCVPISNHLYFYWYRQILGQKVEFLVSFYNNEISEKSEIFDDQFSVERPDGSNFTLKIRSTKLEDSAMYFCASTAGVRQPQHFGDGTRLSIL.

V and J are TRBV11-1 and TRBJ1-1; the D gene is possibly TRBD1 (5 bases). The CDR3 covers 13 residues. Germline V gene data show CDR1 as SGHAT and CDR2 as FQDESV (reference sequence). Trimming cost V 3 bases and J 1 base, with 6 bases left between them. Written as DNA, the CDR3 is TGTGCCAGCAGCTTCGGGGGGAACACTGAAGCTTTCTTT. Translating gives CASSFGGNTEAFF.

This clone has only a few counts. The chain links TRBV27 to TRBJ1-1, with D perhaps TRBD1 (5 bases). CDR1 and CDR2 from the germline V gene are MNHEY and SMNVEV (reference sequence). CDR3 length: 15 amino acids. V shed 0 bases and J shed 0 bases, with 8 bases lying between them. The DNA for the CDR3 is TGTGCCAGCAGTTTATCCCCAGGGATGAACACTGAAGCTTTCTTT. Protein product: CASSLSPGMNTEAFF.

This clone was observed a handful of times. This chain links TRBV5-8 with TRBJ2-7, with 10 nucleotides matching TRBD1. The germline V gene has CDR1 SGHTS and CDR2 YDEGEE. The V gene end was trimmed by 4 bases and the J gene end by 3 bases; junction bases not matched to a gene: 4. There are 14 residues in the CDR3. CDR3 residues: CASSKTGGNYEQYF. The DNA for the CDR3 is TGTGCCAGCAGCAAGACAGGGGGCAACTACGAGCAGTACTTC.

V gene TRBV6-5 combines with J gene TRBJ1-2, with 7 bases lining up with TRBD1. This CDR3 comprises 16 residues. Germline trimming cut 0 bases from V and 0 bases from J; bases unmatched to any gene: 4. The germline gives CDR1 MNHEY, CDR2 SVGAGI. The CDR3 protein is CASSYSSGTANYGYTF. The CDR3 DNA sequence: TGTGCCAGCAGTTACTCGTCTGGGACAGCTAACTATGGCTACACCTTC.

This chain connects TRBV5-4 to TRBJ2-1, with TRBD1 matching 7 bases. V lost 3 bases to trimming and J lost 3 bases; unmatched junction nucleotides: 6. In germline, CDR1 is SGHNT, CDR2 YYREEE (reference sequence). The CDR3 has 15 residues. CDR3 loop: CASSSGTANYNEQFF. The CDR3 nucleotides are TGTGCCAGCAGCTCCGGGACAGCCAACTACAATGAGCAGTTCTTC.

There are a few counts of this clone. The chain links TRBV6-5 to TRBJ1-3; the D is unclear. The CDR3 runs to 14 residues. V was trimmed by 6 bases and J by 4 bases, leaving 13 bases between them. Germline V gene data show CDR1 as MNHEY and CDR2 as SVGAGI. The chain's CDR3 is CASSRLGVGNTIYF. The CDR3 DNA follows: TGTGCCAGCAGCCGACTTGGGGTGGGAAACACCATATATTTT.

This clone was picked up a small number of times. This chain links TRBV5-6 with TRBJ1-1; D gene unclear. CDR1 and CDR2 (germline): SGHDT, YYEEEE. CDR3 size: 15 residues. Between the trimmed V and J ends, which lost 0 bases and 4 bases, there was a span of 13 bases. The CDR3 protein is CASSLESWSATEAFF. For the CDR3, the DNA is TGTGCCAGCAGCTTGGAATCATGGTCAGCCACTGAAGCTTTCTTT.

V and J are TRBV6-6 and TRBJ2-6; TRBD2 is a possible D gene (5 bases). V lost 11 bases, J lost 3 bases, and 11 bases lay in between. Germline loops: CDR1 MNHNY, CDR2 SVGAGI (reference sequence). The CDR3 runs to 13 residues. In DNA, the CDR3 is TGTGCCTTAGCAGAGGGTGGGGCCAACGTCCTGACTTTC. Translating gives CALAEGGANVLTF.

CDR3 sequence: CASSPRTGYDNGYTF. For the CDR3, the DNA is TGTGCCAGCAGCCCCCGGACAGGGTACGATAATGGCTACACCTTC. The chain couples TRBV9 to TRBJ1-2; 8 nucleotides line up with TRBD1. Germline CDR1 is SGDLS and CDR2 is YYNGEE. V dropped 4 bases and J dropped 6; count of bases not matched to a gene: 11. This CDR3 has 15 amino acids. Combining the CDR3 with reference TRBV9 and TRBJ1-2 gives the whole variable domain DSGVTQTPKHLITATGQRVTLRCSPRSGDLSVYWYQQSLDQGLQFLIQYYNGEERAKGNILERFSAQQFPDLHSELNLSSLELGDSALYFCASSPRTGYDNGYTFGSGTRLTVV.

This clone turned up a few times. This chain uses TRBV5-1 with TRBJ2-7; D might be TRBD1 (6 bases). The CDR3 has 15 residues. Trimming took off 4 bases at V and 0 bases at J, with 14 bases between the two ends. CDR1 is SGHRS, CDR2 YFSETQ, per germline. CDR3 in DNA: TGCGCCAGCAGCGTAGGACAGACGTCCTCCTACGAGCAGTACTTC. It codes for CASSVGQTSSYEQYF.